One T cell receptor (beta chain) is described in this entry. This clonotype came up a few times. Its cognate antigen has yet to be identified. Per-base quality was not reported, and no clone a single base away is much larger than it. The intended sense of this specimen's treatment or condition label: allogeneic hematopoietic cell transplantation with graft depleted of TCRalphabeta T cells and CD19 B cells. The children who served as transplant recipients had been given grafts of TCRalphabeta/CD19-depleted allogeneic hematopoietic cells. The sample comes from a study of T-cell reconstitution after alpha-beta-depleted transplantation in children (TCRdb year 2016). With regard to the full study: Using TCR repertoire profiling, the study quantitatively followed how T-cell immune reconstitution unfolded in children after TCRalphabeta/CD19-depleted allogeneic hematopoietic cell transplantation.

Library construction relied on PCR. Sequencing used an Illumina HiSeq 2500. TCR library preparation used molecular barcoding, with unique molecular identifiers applied to normalize quantification of the TCRbeta repertoire. The raw public data were reprocessed by TCRdb itself: fastp quality trimming at Q25, MiXCR clonotype calling, in-frame beta chains only. Here each entry gathers all rows of one CDR3 protein and keeps the most common genes and DNA. The sample table shows 250,000 to 300,000 distinct CDR3 sequences, and over 9% are seen once. Of the sample, over 6% is held by the ten largest clones. Paper-wide results and their limitations: Hyperexpanded clone frequencies declined over subsequent months; after one year, T-cell counts and TCRbeta diversity were mostly attributed to newly produced T cells. In some patients, the high TCRbeta diversity seen at day 60 was put down to recipient T cells and intrathymic progenitors that had survived conditioning. The apparently early alphabetaT-cell count recovery about two months after transplant was reportedly dependent on only several hundred rapidly expanded clones derived from non-depleted graft cells.

The CDR3 goes from the cysteine to the phenylalanine over 19 residues. Only the CDR3 DNA stays, 57 bases, in frame from base 1. The junction shows trimming of 1 base on V and 5 bases on J, and the gene matches do not reach 14 bases of it. CDR1 is given as KGHSH and CDR2 as LQKENI, both from the germline V gene. Material: PBMCs, obtained before TCRalphabeta/CD19-depleted stem cell transplant. This sequence was found in a boy younger than two with acute myeloid leukemia, due to receive a stem cell transplant. Recombination connected TRBV18 to TRBJ1-5; the central 10 bases match TRBD1. The DNA sequence is as follows: TGTGCCAGCTCACCACGGCGAGGGGACAGGGGAAGGGGGGATCAGCCCCAGCATTTT. It is translated as CASSPRRGDRGRGDQPQHF.